This T cell receptor (beta chain) is from a study of a mutant IDH1 vaccine in newly diagnosed glioma. Study at large: Eight vaccine doses were administered to patients at weeks 1, 3, 5, 7, 11, 15, 19 and 23. Treated patients were roughly 60% male, roughly 38% female, mean age 40.4 years. Prior therapy was radiotherapy, temozolomide, or both; most received both.

J gave up 9 bases and V 6 bases, and 16 bases lay outside the gene matches. This CDR3 has 15 amino acids. Germline V gives CDR1 MDHEN, CDR2 SYDVKM. On this clone: Its antigen is not identified.

Time point denoted: week 5, during vaccination. Each dose delivered 300 ug of mutant IDH1 20-mer peptide subcutaneously with imiquimod. Study-wide findings and caveats: Immune responses induced by vaccination arose in around 93% of the patients.

Only in-frame clones appear in the TCRdb table, and some are missing; sequencing was by immunoSEQ multiplex PCR. The table has some 36,000 clones, roughly 80% seen once. The chain carries TRBV28 and TRBJ2-7; TRBD2 matches at 8 bases. This receptor was taken from a man between 45 and 60 years old with glioma. The sample was PBMCs, taken from a glioma patient whose treatment included an IDH1 peptide vaccine. CDR3 protein: CASSHLDSSGRGQYF. In DNA, the CDR3 is TGTGCCAGCAGCCACTTGGACTCGAGCGGGAGAGGGCAGTACTTC.